The 27 T cell receptor beta chains in this list originate from one sample, sequenced in a study of sequential checkpoint blockade in melanoma. Profiling relied on immunoSEQ multiplex PCR, and the TCRdb table lists in-frame clones only, not all of them. Of 16,000 or so clones detected, 60% to 80% appear once; the ten largest clones hold 10% to 15%. Specified treatment: randomized to nivolumab then ipilimumab (arm A) or the reverse (arm B). This sample comprised CD8+ T cells sorted from blood (inferred from file names), obtained from a patient given nivolumab and ipilimumab in sequence. The receptors stem from a human donor with melanoma.

The V call is TRBV4-3, the J call TRBJ1-1; maybe TRBD1 (5 bases). CDR1 is LGHNA, CDR2 YSLEER, per germline. V was clipped by 0 bases and J by 4 bases, with 12 bases between them. The length of the CDR3 is 15 residues. CDR3 nucleotides: TGCGCCAGCAGCCAAGAGGAGGGGCGGACCACTGAAGCTTTCTTT. This encodes CASSQEEGRTTEAFF.

The chain combines TRBV11-1 with TRBJ1-1, with D possibly TRBD1 on 5 matching bases. Trimming left V 5 bases short and J 7 bases short, with 11 bases between. Germline assignment: CDR1 SGHAT and CDR2 FQDESV (reference sequence). This CDR3 contains 12 residues. DNA for the CDR3: TGTGCCAGCAGCCCCCGGGGGAATGAAGCTTTCTTT. Its translation is CASSPRGNEAFF.

The rearrangement links TRBV4-1 to TRBJ1-1; no reliable D call. Trimming removed 0 bases at V and 0 bases at J, with 8 bases between. This CDR3 region has 15 residues. Germline V CDR1 and CDR2: MGHRA, YSYEKL. The DNA of the CDR3 is TGCGCCAGCAGCCAAGATCCTTCAGTGAACACTGAAGCTTTCTTT. Translation: CASSQDPSVNTEAFF.

This rearrangement joins TRBV30 to TRBJ1-5; 7 nucleotides align to TRBD1. This CDR3 contains 15 residues. With V trimmed by 0 bases and J by 6 bases, 8 bases remained unmatched. Germline assignment: CDR1 GTSNPN and CDR2 SVGIG (reference sequence). CDR3 amino acids: CAWSVPDREAQPQHF. The CDR3 bases are TGTGCCTGGAGTGTACCTGACAGGGAGGCTCAGCCCCAGCATTTT.

V usage is TRBV10-3 and J usage is TRBJ2-5, with D uncertain. The end of the DNA is better explained by TRBJ2-7, so the J call may be wrong. In germline, CDR1 is ENHRY, CDR2 SYGVKD. The CDR3 contains 14 residues. Here the CDR3 reads CAISETSGAYEQYF. The CDR3 bases are TGTGCCATCAGTGAGACCTCTGGGGCCTACGAGCAGTACTTC.

This clone was observed a few times. The V and J genes are TRBV6-1 and TRBJ2-7, with a weak D call TRBD2 (5 bases). V was trimmed by 8 bases and J by 0 bases, leaving 14 bases between them. In germline, CDR1 is MNHNS, CDR2 SASEGT. CDR3 length: 14 amino acids. The CDR3 bases are TGTGCCAGCGGATCACTAGGGAGCTCCTACGAGCAGTACTTC. It encodes CASGSLGSSYEQYF.

The chain couples TRBV28 to TRBJ1-2, with D perhaps matching TRBD1 (6 bases). The CDR3 has 13 amino acids. Germline V gene lookup returns CDR1 MDHEN and CDR2 SYDVKM. V was pared by 6 bases and J by 5 bases, with 13 bases between. In nucleotides, the CDR3 is TGTGCCAGCAGGGTTCAGGGGCGTTATGGCTACACCTTC. Translation: CASRVQGRYGYTF.

The chain employs TRBV4-1 and TRBJ1-3, with TRBD1 as a possible D gene (5 bases). CDR1 and CDR2 from the germline V gene are MGHRA and YSYEKL. Between the trimmed V and J ends, which lost 0 bases and 5 bases, there was a span of 8 bases. The CDR3 sequence is 14 residues long. The CDR3 sequence is CASSQEGVRNTIYF. The CDR3 region has the DNA TGCGCCAGCAGCCAAGAAGGGGTGCGAAACACCATATATTTT.

This clone appeared once. The chain carries TRBV6-1 and TRBJ2-7; 9 bases fit TRBD1. CDR1 is MNHNS and CDR2 is SASEGT in the germline V gene. This CDR3 is built from 15 residues. V shed 11 bases, J shed 1 base, and the junction held 12 bases outside the gene matches. CDR3 sequence reads: CACRPTGGKSYEQYF. CDR3 DNA sequence: TGTGCCTGCCGCCCGACAGGGGGTAAGTCCTACGAGCAGTACTTC.

This clone was found a few times. The CDR3 sequence: CASSGSGIPYEQYF. The CDR3 DNA is TGTGCCAGCAGCGGTAGCGGGATCCCCTACGAGCAGTACTTC. This rearrangement joins TRBV9 to TRBJ2-7, with 8 nucleotides matching TRBD2. Germline CDR1 SGDLS, CDR2 YYNGEE. With 3 bases clipped from V and 2 bases from J, the junction kept 4 bases outside the gene matches. The CDR3 is 14 amino acids.

The chain carries TRBV5-4 and TRBJ1-2; TRBD1 is a possible D gene (5 bases). V lost 4 bases to trimming and J lost 4 bases, with 17 bases between them. The CDR3 is 15 residues long. Germline V gives CDR1 SGHNT, CDR2 YYREEE (reference sequence). The chain's CDR3 is CASSRGGWDSYGYTF. The CDR3 DNA is TGTGCCAGCAGCAGGGGAGGCTGGGACTCCTATGGCTACACCTTC.

This clone was counted a single time. CDR3 nucleotide sequence: TGCGCCAGCAGCCAAGAAGGCCGGGGTGACGAGCAGTACTTC. It yields the protein CASSQEGRGDEQYF. The J gene is TRBJ2-5, the V gene TRBV4-1; D might be TRBD2 (5 bases). The J call is doubtful: the DNA matches TRBJ2-7 better. Per the germline V gene, CDR1 is MGHRA and CDR2 is YSYEKL. The CDR3 runs 14 residues.

The V call is TRBV19, the J call TRBJ1-1, with 8 bases identical to TRBD1. With 9 bases clipped from V and 11 bases from J, the junction kept 8 bases outside the gene matches. This CDR3 spans 11 amino acids. Germline V lookup: CDR1 LNHDA, CDR2 SQIVND (reference sequence). CDR3 sequence reads: CASQDRDRAFF. CDR3 bases: TGTGCCAGCCAGGACAGGGACCGGGCTTTCTTT.

This clone has just one count. This rearrangement joins TRBV7-2 to TRBJ1-2; TRBD1 might be the D (5 bases). The V end lost 2 bases, the J end lost 1 base, and 11 bases lay between the germline ends. CDR1 is SGHTA and CDR2 is FQGNSA in the germline V gene. The CDR3 extends over 15 amino acids. The CDR3 DNA sequence: TGTGCCAGCAGCTTATGGCAGGGTCATAACTATGGCTACACCTTC. Residues: CASSLWQGHNYGYTF.

This chain uses TRBV6-6 with TRBJ2-7; 7 bases are shared with TRBD2. The V segment lost 3 bases and the J segment 1 base; nucleotides outside the gene matches: 6. The CDR3 contains 15 residues. Germline V lookup: CDR1 MNHNY, CDR2 SVGAGI (reference sequence). CDR3 bases: TGTGCCAGCAGTTATAGAAGCGGGGCGTCCTACGAGCAGTACTTC. It encodes CASSYRSGASYEQYF.

J is TRBJ2-7 and V is TRBV4-3, with 12 bases identical to TRBD2. The CDR3 consists of 16 residues. The junction had 4 bases not matched to a gene; V was cut back by 1 base and J by 3 bases. Germline-derived CDR1 and CDR2 are LGHNA and YSLEER. The DNA for the CDR3 is TGCGCCAGCAGCCAAGCCTGGGGACTAGCGGGCTACGAGCAGTACTTC. It codes for CASSQAWGLAGYEQYF.

This chain joins TRBV19 and TRBJ1-6; the match to TRBD1 covers 8 bases. The trim removed 5 bases at V and 9 bases at J, leaving 6 bases unmatched. The CDR3 runs 14 residues. Germline V gene sequence: CDR1 LNHDA, CDR2 SQIVND (reference sequence). This CDR3 is CASSPGGQGSPLHF. CDR3 sequence (DNA): TGTGCCAGTAGTCCGGGAGGACAGGGTTCACCCCTCCACTTT.

This clone was found a few times. The chain employs TRBV9 and TRBJ1-1; possible D gene TRBD1, 5 bases. Germline lookup yields CDR1 SGDLS and CDR2 YYNGEE. Trimming took off 0 bases at V and 4 bases at J, with 7 bases between the two ends. This CDR3 comprises 13 residues. This chain's CDR3 is CASSVAGRTEAFF. CDR3 nucleotides: TGTGCCAGCAGCGTAGCAGGGCGCACTGAAGCTTTCTTT.

V usage is TRBV27 and J usage is TRBJ1-1; no clear D. The V end lost 0 bases, the J end lost 3 bases, and 11 bases lay between the germline ends. CDR1 MNHEY and CDR2 SMNVEV come from the germline V gene (reference sequence). CDR3 length equals 15 residues. The CDR3: CASSLSALRDTEAFF. The CDR3 DNA follows: TGTGCCAGCAGTTTATCGGCCTTACGGGACACTGAAGCTTTCTTT.

This sequence joins TRBV19 and TRBJ1-2; 9 bases agree with TRBD1. The CDR3 has 15 residues. Trimming removed 5 bases from V and 4 bases from J; junction bases left unmatched: 8. Per the germline V gene, CDR1 is LNHDA and CDR2 is SQIVND (reference sequence). CDR3 DNA sequence: TGTGCCAGTAGTGTCGGGACAGGGCTTACCTATGGCTACACCTTC. Translating it yields CASSVGTGLTYGYTF.

The chain combines TRBV7-2 with TRBJ2-7, with D perhaps matching TRBD1 (6 bases). This CDR3 region has 12 residues. V was trimmed by 5 bases and J by 6 bases, leaving 11 bases between them. CDR1 and CDR2 (germline): SGHTA, FQGNSA. CDR3 loop: CASSKDSLEQYF. The CDR3 coding sequence is TGTGCCAGCAGCAAGGACAGCCTCGAGCAGTACTTC.

This clone is large by share. This chain links TRBV5-6 with TRBJ1-5; no reliable D call. This CDR3 is built from 15 residues. Germline values: CDR1 SGHDT, CDR2 YYEEEE. The V end lost 2 bases, the J end lost 0 bases, and 9 bases lay between the germline ends. The CDR3 protein is CASSLGAVSNQPQHF. The CDR3 DNA is TGTGCCAGCAGCTTAGGAGCTGTTAGCAATCAGCCCCAGCATTTT.

This chain links TRBV9 with TRBJ2-1, with D possibly being TRBD2 (5 bases). V was cut by 4 bases and J by 4 bases, with 18 bases left in between. CDR1 and CDR2 (germline): SGDLS, YYNGEE. The CDR3 is 16 residues long. The CDR3 DNA reads as TGTGCCAGCAGCCCAAGCCCCCAGCGGAGTTACAATGAGCAGTTCTTC. Translation gives CASSPSPQRSYNEQFF.

This chain joins TRBV27 and TRBJ2-7, with D maybe TRBD1 (6 bases). This CDR3 has 15 amino acids. V lost 5 bases and J 0 bases, leaving 14 bases between the germline ends. Germline V gene sequence: CDR1 MNHEY, CDR2 SMNVEV (reference sequence). This CDR3 reads CASSKGGSSSYEQYF. The CDR3 DNA follows: TGTGCCAGCAGTAAAGGGGGTAGCAGCTCCTACGAGCAGTACTTC.

The gene calls are TRBV13 and TRBJ1-1; 7 nucleotides agree with TRBD1. The germline V gene encodes CDR1 PRHDT and CDR2 FYEKMQ (reference sequence). The V segment lost 5 bases and the J segment 4 bases; nucleotides outside the gene matches: 10. This CDR3 has 15 amino acids. CDR3 nucleotide sequence: TGTGCCAGCAGCCCTACCGGGACAGCGACCACTGAAGCTTTCTTT. Translating it yields CASSPTGTATTEAFF.

This clone was found a few times. The chain uses TRBV30 and TRBJ2-7; 11 bases agree with TRBD1. Trimming took 3 bases from V and 2 from J; bases not matched to a gene: 9. The CDR3 extends over 16 amino acids. Germline-derived CDR1 and CDR2 are GTSNPN and SVGIG (reference sequence). The CDR3 DNA reads TGTGCCTGGAGCGGACCGGGACAGGGGGTCCCCTACGAGCAGTACTTC. This gives the protein CAWSGPGQGVPYEQYF. The full variable domain, rest sourced from reference TRBV30 and TRBJ2-7, is SQTIHQWPATLVQPVGSPLSLECTVEGTSNPNLYWYRQAAGRGLQLLFYSVGIGQISSEVPQNLSASRPQDRQFILSSKKLLLSDSGFYLCAWSGPGQGVPYEQYFGPGTRLTVT.

The rearrangement joins TRBV9 to TRBJ2-7; TRBD2 might be the D (6 bases). Per germline, CDR1 SGDLS and CDR2 YYNGEE. V lost 4 bases, J lost 0 bases, and 14 bases lay in between. The CDR3 extends over 15 amino acids. The CDR3 coding sequence is TGTGCCAGCAGCCTTTCCGGGGGACGCTCCTACGAGCAGTACTTC. Its translation: CASSLSGGRSYEQYF. Looking up the rest from reference TRBV9 and TRBJ2-7 gives the full variable domain: DSGVTQTPKHLITATGQRVTLRCSPRSGDLSVYWYQQSLDQGLQFLIQYYNGEERAKGNILERFSAQQFPDLHSELNLSSLELGDSALYFCASSLSGGRSYEQYFGPGTRLTVT.